The clone carrying this TCR beta chain came up a few times. As yet, its antigen is unknown. From germline, CDR1 is SGHTA and CDR2 FQGNSA. V gave up 5 bases and J gave up 4 bases, with 8 bases separating them. CDR3 length equals 13 residues. The sample belongs to a study of radiotherapy plus CTLA-4 blockade in lung cancer. Across the whole study: Objective responses emerged in 15% to 20% of patients, and 31% attained disease control. Study results and caveats: There was expansion of tumor-derived TCR clones in blood after radiotherapy plus ipilimumab. Response, reportedly, was best predicted by interferon-beta along with early blood T cell clone dynamics.

CTLA-4 blockade using ipilimumab, together with focal radiation, was received by patients with chemo-refractory metastatic non-small-cell lung cancer. Produced via immunoSEQ multiplex PCR; TCRdb's table is partial and in-frame only. The repertoire consists of 65,000 to 85,000 clones, with over 65% occurring once and the leading ten covering 9.5% to 10%. V usage is TRBV7-2 and J usage is TRBJ1-4; possibly TRBD1 for D (5 bases). The sequence derives from a human donor with non-small cell lung cancer whose response to radiotherapy plus ipilimumab could not be evaluated. The sample was peripheral blood, taken from a patient treated with radiotherapy plus ipilimumab. The CDR3 bases are TGTGCCAGCAGCCCGGGACTTAATGAAAAACTGTTTTTT. It is translated as CASSPGLNEKLFF.